This T cell receptor (beta chain) was sequenced for a study of cytomegalovirus exposure and HLA in healthy donors. Study-wide results and caveats: Later, an analysis showed that TCR beta chains associated with HLA were more clonally expanded than others that were equally common.

A note on this clone: Its antigen remains unknown.

PCR used 60 Vbeta primers and 13 Jbeta primers. Data came from immunoSEQ multiplex PCR; TCRdb stores just in-frame clones and leaves some out. The clone table shows 100,000 to 150,000 clones, with the ten largest holding roughly 1.7%. Trimming pared 6 bases from V and 2 bases from J, leaving 13 bases between. Germline-derived CDR1 and CDR2 are MNHEY and SMNVEV (reference sequence). The CDR3 contains 14 residues. Sample: PBMCs. The clonotype was recovered from a woman in her 40s in good health and CMV-seropositive. The chain couples TRBV27 to TRBJ1-2; D may be TRBD1 (5 bases). CDR3 sequence: CASSGPGLNYGYTF. CDR3 coding DNA: TGTGCCAGCAGCGGCCCGGGACTAAACTATGGCTACACCTTC.